This TCR beta chain came from a study of cytomegalovirus exposure and HLA in healthy donors (dated by TCRdb to 2017 to 2019). About the investigation overall: An earlier analysis of approximately 590 of the donors reported about 250 Gb of sequence data and approximately 110 million unique TCR beta sequences from about 180 million T cells. An early release covering about 600 HLA-typed donors comprised approximately 300 gigabases of sequencing data and tens of millions of unique TCR sequences. Of the 398 genotyped donors, approximately 80% were placed in the genetic ancestry cluster associated with self-reported Caucasian donors. The study aimed to test whether cataloging public T cell receptors could reveal signatures of past pathogen exposure. The T cell repertoires of 670 or so subjects were profiled by immunosequencing and related to cytomegalovirus serostatus. Along with the roughly 670-subject first cohort, a separate validation cohort of 120 different subjects was used. The study combined high-throughput TCR immunosequencing, statistical association of individual TCRs with disease status, and machine learning to predict cytomegalovirus infection status. To study patterns of TCR occurrence, a later analysis re-analyzed previously published TCR beta repertoires from 700 or so donors and added high-resolution HLA genotyping. In the later analysis, no new phenotypic data were used to find candidate immune exposures; instead, reliance was placed on TCR beta sequences and their occurrence across donors. An earlier analysis of some 600 of the donors applied high-throughput TCR beta sequencing to assess whether each TCR beta V gene segment acted as functional or pseudogenic. Alongside the repertoire data, information on donor age, sex, ethnicity and CMV serostatus was compiled. In a later genetic analysis, genome-wide SNP genotypes for about 65% of the 666 donors were used, and that subset was treated as a discovery cohort. All discovery cohort repertoires had been generated on a single sequencing platform. HLA typing included class I and class II loci at four-digit resolution. The number of donors typed differed by locus, with about 629-630 for A, B, C, DRB1 and DQB1, roughly 520 for DQA1, 600 to 610 for DPA1, and some 450 for DPB1. Roughly five DR-DQ haplotypes were treated as single units for association and clustering because of strong linkage in the cohort. On average, around 230,000 unique TCR beta nucleotide sequences were sequenced per donor among 398 genotyped donors of the cohort, with roughly 18% of those sequences being non-productive.

The library was made by the immunoSEQ multiplex PCR assay. For the multiplex PCR, a mixture combining 60 forward primers for TCR Vbeta segments and 13 reverse primers for TCR Jbeta segments was used. A multiplex PCR assay on genomic DNA amplified the CDR3 region of rearranged TCR beta genes. The amplified TCR beta libraries were sequenced on the Illumina HiSeq System as 87-base-pair reads. Turning to the authors' computational methods: A later analysis counted 75 million to 100 million unique TCR beta chains across the 666 repertoires, and 9.5 million to 11 million of these chains were shared by at least two donors. Raw reads were error-corrected and collapsed into unique sequences by a nearest-neighbor algorithm in which closely related sequences were merged to remove PCR and sequencing errors. CDR3 sequences were aligned to IMGT reference sequences to assign V, D and J gene segments. Each retained sequence needed at least a six-nucleotide match to both a V gene segment and a J gene segment. Rearrangements were called productive when the CDR3 lacked stop codons and stayed in frame with V and J; all others were non-productive. CDR3 was defined according to IMGT convention as the region running from the second conserved V-encoded cysteine to the conserved J-encoded phenylalanine. The earlier analysis of 500 to 600 of the donors excluded sequences that lacked an unambiguous match to a single V gene segment. An earlier analysis of about 600 of the donors called V segments functional above 56.7% productive rearrangements and segregating when the between-donor standard deviation exceeded 5%. A statistical classification framework was developed to diagnose cytomegalovirus status using the catalog of TCR beta chain sequences. In a later analysis, TCR nucleotide sequences were compared against IMGT/GENE-DB human TR gene sequences so that V and J genes could be assigned. In a later analysis, CDR3 sequences and most-parsimonious VDJ recombination scenarios were assigned using the TCRdist pipeline. In a later analysis, each TCR beta chain was defined by its CDR3 amino acid sequence together with its V-gene family, and reads without a unique V-gene family were excluded. As a way to deal with suspected cross-contamination and a sequencing artifact, a later analysis dropped 450 to 600 nucleotide sequences that were highly shared and had low generation probability. In a later analysis, a clonal expansion index for each public chain was calculated from normalized within-repertoire ranks of inferred template counts. In a later analysis, generation probabilities were computed with a VDJ recombination model fitted to out-of-frame rearrangements, and the resulting probabilities were checked against IGoR. Hypergeometric tests were used in a later analysis to score TCR-TCR, TCR-HLA and TCR-CMV co-occurrence, with a repertoire-size bias correction applied to the TCR pairs. In a later analysis, false discovery rates were estimated by permuting HLA or CMV assignments 20 times. In a later analysis, co-occurring TCRs were grouped using DBSCAN, and TCRdist sequence similarity was added for clustering within HLA-allele-positive subsets. For co-occurrence clustering, repertoires with fewer than 30,000 or more than 120,000 public chains were excluded, along with about five repertoires with anomalous nucleotide sharing. Not all clones reach the TCRdb copy of this immuneACCESS table, which keeps in-frame sequences only. Checked studies attribute under half of the gap to unresolved V genes and leave the rest unexplained. Clone size and V and J calls were adopted from that table, with D and trimming inferred from the DNA. The sample table holds 65,000 to 90,000 clones, of which about three quarters were seen once. 9.5% to 13% of the sample is held by the ten biggest clonotypes.

The cohort was made up of about 610 healthy bone marrow donors. At the time of sampling, every cohort member was nominally healthy, though immune exposures that went unrecorded were likely present. The donor tested CMV seropositive, placing the donor among the approximately 290 seropositive members of the cohort. A peripheral blood sample was collected from each donor, and TCR beta sequencing was performed on peripheral blood mononuclear cells. The Qiagen DNeasy Blood Extraction Kit was used to extract genomic DNA from the blood cell samples. What the research found in general, with its limitations: A later genetic analysis reported fewer N-insertions in productive TCRs among donors in an Asian-associated ancestry cluster than the roughly 720-donor mean. A further reported finding was that TCR beta sequences accurately predicted the HLA-A and HLA-B alleles for most subjects in the first cohort. Across donors, most TCR sequences were observed very rarely, whereas some public TCRs were present in many individuals. The classifier was reported to diagnose cytomegalovirus status with high specificity and sensitivity in both the original cohort and the validation cohort. A cluster of highly shared sequence variants was judged likely to represent a technical artifact of the sequencing pipeline. In this cohort, only TCR beta chains were sequenced, and detectable features were limited by the absence of alpha or paired-chain data. In a later analysis, 16,951 TCR beta sequences were associated with specific HLA alleles at a false discovery rate of 0.05. Some IMGT-functional V segments, including TRBV6-2 and TRBV6-3, could not be told apart with the 87-base-pair reads, so those segments were excluded. According to the authors, the approach could potentially be generalized to other disease states and immunological phenotypes. Seventeen rarely observed V segments, including chromosome 9 orphons, were excluded from the earlier analysis of 550 to 700 of the donors because counts were too low. Because HLA typing was unavailable for some donors at each locus, only the typed subset was used in association tests. The study gave a list of under 200 TCR beta chains associated with cytomegalovirus. In a later analysis, HLA-associated TCR beta chains were found to be more clonally expanded and to have lower generation probabilities than equally common non-associated chains. Presence/absence analyses assumed roughly uniform sequencing depth across donors, an assumption that may not hold. A later analysis reported that several top co-occurrence clusters appeared linked to parvovirus B19, influenza, CMV and Epstein-Barr virus. Strong co-occurrence of HLA alleles, especially DR and DQ, made assigning TCR associations to individual alleles difficult. In a later analysis, most CMV-associated TCR beta chains were found to appear HLA-restricted, with HLA associations seemingly driven largely by CMV exposure. In an earlier analysis of around 500 of the donors, most TCR beta V segments appeared in productive rearrangements about 90% or about 30% of the time, broadly matching IMGT annotations. According to a later analysis, TCR association rates differed among HLA loci, with DRB1 alleles showing the most associated TCRs and HLA-C alleles showing the fewest. For the cohort, immune exposure information was limited to CMV serostatus. V-gene and J-gene trimming of TCR beta chains was associated with a missense DCLRE1C variant in a later genetic analysis, and the association was replicated in an independent cohort. Correlated functional status among segregating V segments might be attributable to linkage disequilibrium, but an unknown experimental factor could not be ruled out. In vitro tests confirmed that a few of the cytomegalovirus-associated TCR beta chains recognize cytomegalovirus antigens.

Points on this clone: The antigen this receptor binds is unknown. Nothing much larger sits one base from this clone, and base qualities are not available.

The CDR3 numbers 15 residues from cysteine through phenylalanine. Only the CDR3 part of the read is kept: 45 bases, read in frame from the first base. Cut back by 2 bases and 4 bases, the V and J ends lie 14 bases apart. Sequences GTSNPN (CDR1) and SVGIG (CDR2) are obtained from the germline V gene (reference sequence). The specimen sequenced was PBMCs. Recombination joined TRBV30 with TRBJ1-4, with TRBD1 perhaps the D gene, on 6 matching bases. The sequence was obtained from a woman aged 40 to 49 in good health and CMV-seropositive. The CDR3 region: CAWSPATGLNEKLFF. The DNA sequence reads TGTGCCTGGAGTCCGGCGACAGGCCTTAATGAAAAACTGTTTTTT.